Listed below are T cell receptor beta chains from one sample, sequenced in a study of PD-L1 blockade in urothelial cancer. Measured with immunoSEQ multiplex PCR; TCRdb has only the in-frame clones, and not every one. The profile shows about 39,000 clones, more than 85% of them singletons. The sample in question was PBMCs, obtained around atezolizumab (anti-PD-L1) treatment. The receptor set was obtained from a man aged 55 to 70 with urothelial cancer. The CDR3 runs from the conserved cysteine through the conserved F or W. D genes are given only for firm matches. Size is omitted from some rows. Given values are once, few, many or a class for expanded clones.

d_call,j_call,clone_size,v_call,cdr3_aa,cdr3_nt
.,TRBJ2-5,once,TRBV21-1,CASSKARRGETQYF,TGTGCCAGCAGCAAAGCGCGAAGGGGGGAGACCCAGTACTTC
.,TRBJ1-3,.,TRBV5-1,CASQPGTSGNTIYF,TGCGCCAGCCAACCCGGGACATCTGGAAACACCATATATTTT
TRBD1,TRBJ1-4,.,TRBV5-3,CARSWPAPGTGSEKLFF,TGTGCCAGAAGCTGGCCAGCCCCCGGGACAGGGTCTGAAAAACTGTTTTTT
TRBD2,TRBJ2-2,.,TRBV5-4,CASSLGHRGDNTGELFF,TGTGCCAGCAGCTTGGGACATCGGGGGGATAACACCGGGGAGCTGTTTTTT
TRBD1,TRBJ1-6,.,TRBV6-5,CASSFTTGVGSPLHF,TGTGCCAGCAGTTTTACGACAGGGGTTGGATCACCCCTCCACTTT
.,TRBJ2-4,.,TRBV14,CASSQLAQNIQYF,TGTGCCAGCAGCCAATTGGCCCAAAACATTCAGTACTTC
TRBD2,TRBJ2-7,once,TRBV5-1,CASSSGTSGRVSYEQYF,TGCGCCAGCAGCTCCGGGACTAGCGGTAGAGTTTCCTACGAGCAGTACTTC
.,TRBJ1-1,.,TRBV28,CASSLWQENTEAFF,TGTGCCAGCAGTTTGTGGCAAGAGAACACTGAAGCTTTCTTT
TRBD1,TRBJ2-5,.,TRBV7-3,CASSLSDWRQGASETQYF,TGTGCCAGCAGCTTAAGCGATTGGAGACAGGGGGCATCAGAGACCCAGTACTTC
.,TRBJ2-3,once,TRBV19,CASRASVLTDTQYF,TGTGCCAGTAGGGCTAGCGTGCTCACAGATACGCAGTATTTT
TRBD1,TRBJ2-1,.,TRBV5-4,CASSPDRGQYNEQFF,TGTGCCAGCAGCCCAGACAGGGGGCAATACAATGAGCAGTTCTTC
.,TRBJ2-7,.,TRBV5-1,CASSPPQGSVHEQYF,TGCGCCAGCAGCCCGCCTCAGGGATCCGTCCACGAGCAGTACTTC